This T cell receptor beta chain was captured by sequencing in a study of CD8 T cells in ankylosing spondylitis. Study conclusions and caveats: It appeared that ankylosing spondylitis blood was characterized by a TCR beta motif of under ten highly homologous variants. Both synovial fluid and blood in reactive arthritis had previously been reported to carry some motif variants.

This clonotype showed up many times. The antigen remains undetermined. J gave up 4 bases and V 6 bases, and 10 bases lay outside the gene matches. CDR1 MNHNS and CDR2 SASEGT come from the germline V gene. The length of the CDR3 is 16 residues. It was by quantitative 5'-RACE with molecular barcodes that TCR beta libraries were made. From the 5' RACE reads, TCRdb called clonotypes with MiXCR, one entry per CDR3 protein. The top ten hold roughly a sixth of the sample, which has some 40,000 distinct CDR3 sequences, over 9% seen once. The rearrangement joins TRBV6-1 to TRBJ2-5; TRBD2 aligns across 11 bases. This receptor was taken from a male donor with ankylosing spondylitis or in good health (not recorded which). Material: blood, either unsorted or a sorted T cell fraction (not recorded which). The CDR3 DNA reads as TGTGCCAGCAGGCACACTAGCGGGAGTAGGCGAGAGACCCAGTACTTC. Translation gives CASRHTSGSRRETQYF.